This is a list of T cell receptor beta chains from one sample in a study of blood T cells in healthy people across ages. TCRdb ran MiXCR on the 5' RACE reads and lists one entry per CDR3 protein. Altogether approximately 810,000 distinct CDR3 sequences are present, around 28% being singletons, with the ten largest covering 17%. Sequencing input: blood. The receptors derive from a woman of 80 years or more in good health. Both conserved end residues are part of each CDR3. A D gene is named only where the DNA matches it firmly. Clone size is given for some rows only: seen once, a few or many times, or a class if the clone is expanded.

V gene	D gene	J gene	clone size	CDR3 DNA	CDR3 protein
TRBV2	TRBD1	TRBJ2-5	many	TGTGCCAGCAGTGAAACAGGGGGGACTCTCCAGTACTTC	CASSETGGTLQYF
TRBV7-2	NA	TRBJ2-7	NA	TGTGCCAGCTCTTCCAGCGGGCCCTACGAGCAGTACTTC	CASSSSGPYEQYF
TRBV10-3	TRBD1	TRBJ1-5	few	TGTGCCATCAGTGAGACAGGGGGCAATCAGCCCCAGCATTTT	CAISETGGNQPQHF
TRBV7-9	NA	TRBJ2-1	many	TGTGCCAGCAGCATCTACAATGAGCAGTTCTTC	CASSIYNEQFF
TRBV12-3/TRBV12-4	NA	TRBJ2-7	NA	TGCGCCAGCAGTTGGAGGCAGACCTACGAGCAGTACTTC	CASSWRQTYEQYF
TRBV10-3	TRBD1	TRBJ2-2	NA	TGTGCCATCAGTGGCGCGGGACAGGCCCGCAGGGAGCTGTTTTTT	CAISGAGQARRELFF
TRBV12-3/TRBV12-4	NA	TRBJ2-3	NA	TGTGCCAGCACCAGGGACACCACAGATACGCAGTATTTT	CASTRDTTDTQYF
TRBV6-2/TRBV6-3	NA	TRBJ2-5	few	TGTGCCAGCAGCCGAGGGAGTCCGGAGACCCAGTACTTC	CASSRGSPETQYF
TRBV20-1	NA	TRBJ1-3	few	TGCAGTGCTTCAGTAGTAGGTGCTGGAAACACCATATATTTT	CSASVVGAGNTIYF
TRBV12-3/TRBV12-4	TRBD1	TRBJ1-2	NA	TGTGCCACCGCATCCAAGGGGGCTTATGGCTACACCTTC	CATASKGAYGYTF
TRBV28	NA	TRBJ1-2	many	TGTGCCAGCAGTCCGTTTCAGGTGACACGTAACTATGGCTACACCTTC	CASSPFQVTRNYGYTF
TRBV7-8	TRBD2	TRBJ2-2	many	TGTGCCAGCAGCCAAGGACTAGCGGGGGGAGTCGCCGGGGAGCTGTTTTTT	CASSQGLAGGVAGELFF
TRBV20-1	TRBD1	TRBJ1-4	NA	TGCAGTGCTAGAGAGACAGGGCATAATGAAAAACTGTTTTTT	CSARETGHNEKLFF
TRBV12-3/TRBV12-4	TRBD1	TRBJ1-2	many	TGTGCCAGCAGTGCCCTCTCAGGGGGAACCTATGGCTACACCTTC	CASSALSGGTYGYTF
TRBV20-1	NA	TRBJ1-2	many	TGCAGTGCTAGACCAGGGGACTATGGCTACACCTTC	CSARPGDYGYTF
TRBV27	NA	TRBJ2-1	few	TGTGCCAGCAGTCTGTCGACACTCAGCTACGAGCAGTTCTTC	CASSLSTLSYEQFF
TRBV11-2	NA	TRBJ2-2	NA	TGTGCCAGCAGCCTAACTACGAACACCGGGGAGCTGTTTTTT	CASSLTTNTGELFF
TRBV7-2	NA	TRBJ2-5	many	TGTGCCAGCAGCTTAGACGGCAGGGTTAGGCAAGAGACCCAGTACTTC	CASSLDGRVRQETQYF
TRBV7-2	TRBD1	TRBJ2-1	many	TGTGCCAGCAGCTTAGCGGGCAGGGGGCCCTACAATGAGCAGTTCTTC	CASSLAGRGPYNEQFF
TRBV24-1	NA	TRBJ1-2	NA	TGTGCCACCAGTGATTTGGGGACCTCTTATGGCTACACCTTC	CATSDLGTSYGYTF
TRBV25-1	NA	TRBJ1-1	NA	TGTGCCAGCAGTGAATCCCTCGGGCAGGGACGAACTGAAGCTTTCTTT	CASSESLGQGRTEAFF
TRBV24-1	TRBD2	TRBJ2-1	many	TGTGCCTCGGGGACTAGGGCCGATGAGCAGTTCTTC	CASGTRADEQFF
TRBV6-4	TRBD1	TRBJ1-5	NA	TGTGCCAGGCAGACGGGGACAGGGAACAATCAGCCCCAGCATTTT	CARQTGTGNNQPQHF
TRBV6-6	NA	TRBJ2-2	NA	TGTGCCAGCAGTTACGGGGCTCCGAACACCGGGGAGCTGTTTTTT	CASSYGAPNTGELFF
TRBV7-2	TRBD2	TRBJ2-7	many	TGTGCCAGCAGCCCTGGACTAGTCAACGAGCAGTACTTC	CASSPGLVNEQYF
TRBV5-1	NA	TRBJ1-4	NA	TGCGCCAGCAGCACAGTTCCGAGGGGAACTAATGAAAAACGGTTTTTT	CASSTVPRGTNEKRFF
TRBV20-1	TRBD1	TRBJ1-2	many	TGCAGTGCTAGAGAGGGACAGGGGAAGCCTAGCAACTATGGCTACACCTTC	CSAREGQGKPSNYGYTF
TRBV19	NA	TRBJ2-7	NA	TGTGCCAGTAGTATAGACGAGGGAGAAAGGGCCTACGAGCAGTACTTC	CASSIDEGERAYEQYF
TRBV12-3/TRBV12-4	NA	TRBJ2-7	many	TGTGCCAGCAGCTGGGAAATCGACGAGCAGTACTTC	CASSWEIDEQYF
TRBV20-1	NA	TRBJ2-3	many	TGCAGTGCTAAAAGACCAGGGTCTAGCACAGATACGCAGTATTTT	CSAKRPGSSTDTQYF
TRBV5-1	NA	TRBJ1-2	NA	TGCGCCAGCACAGGGACTCTCTATGGCTGCACCTTC	CASTGTLYGCTF
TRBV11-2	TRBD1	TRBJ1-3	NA	TGTGCCAGCAGCCCCACAGGGGGCTACGGAAACACCATATATTTT	CASSPTGGYGNTIYF
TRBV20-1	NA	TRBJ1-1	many	TGCAGTGCTAGCCGGGACCCCCCCTACACTGAAGCTTTCTTT	CSASRDPPYTEAFF
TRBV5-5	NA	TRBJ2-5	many	TGTGCCAGCAGCCCGGAGGCACAAGCCGGGGAGACCCAGTACTTC	CASSPEAQAGETQYF
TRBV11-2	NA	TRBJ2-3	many	TGTGCCAGCAGCTTAGCGGGTCTTCGGACAGATACGCAGTATTTT	CASSLAGLRTDTQYF
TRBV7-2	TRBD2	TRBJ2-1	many	TGTGCCAGCAGCACAGGACTAGCGGGGGCCAATGAGCAGTTCTTC	CASSTGLAGANEQFF
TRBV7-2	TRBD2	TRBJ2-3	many	TGTGCCAGCAGCTTTCGGGGGGAAGATACGCAGTATTTT	CASSFRGEDTQYF
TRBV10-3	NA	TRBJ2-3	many	TGTGCCATCAGTGAAATCGGGGGGCGCACAGATACGCAGTATTTT	CAISEIGGRTDTQYF
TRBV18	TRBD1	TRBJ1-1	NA	TGTGCCAGCTCCCCGCAACGCCACTTCAGACAGGGTTTGAACACTGAAGCTTTCTTT	CASSPQRHFRQGLNTEAFF
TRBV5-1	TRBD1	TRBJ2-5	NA	TGCGCCAGCAGCTTTATAACGGGACAGGGGGAGACCCAGTACTTC	CASSFITGQGETQYF
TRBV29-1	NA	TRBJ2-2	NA	TGCAGCGTTAATCCCGCGAACACCGGGGAGCTGTTTTTT	CSVNPANTGELFF
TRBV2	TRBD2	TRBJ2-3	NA	TGTGCCTCCCTAGCGGGAGCAAATACGCAGTATTTT	CASLAGANTQYF
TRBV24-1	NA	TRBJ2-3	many	TGTGCCACCAGTTGGGATTGGGCAGATACGCAGTATTTT	CATSWDWADTQYF
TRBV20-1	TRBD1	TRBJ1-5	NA	TGCAGTGCTATCCGGGACAGGTTTAGCAATCAGCCCCAGCATTTT	CSAIRDRFSNQPQHF
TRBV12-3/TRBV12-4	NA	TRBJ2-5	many	TGTGCCAGCAGTTTAGTTAGTGGTCGGGGGGCAGAGACCCAGTACTTC	CASSLVSGRGAETQYF
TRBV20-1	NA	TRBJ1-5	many	TGCAGTGCTAGAAAGGCCAATCAGCCCCAGCATTTT	CSARKANQPQHF
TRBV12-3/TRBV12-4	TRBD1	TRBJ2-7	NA	TGTGCCAAACCGAGACAGGGTCGCTACGAGCAGTACTTC	CAKPRQGRYEQYF
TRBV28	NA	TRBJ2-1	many	TGTGCCAGCAGACCCGTGGCGCTAACCAATGAGCAGTTCTTC	CASRPVALTNEQFF
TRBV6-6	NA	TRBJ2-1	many	TGTGCCAGCAGTGGAGGGGGCTTTGGCTACAATGAGCAGTTCTTC	CASSGGGFGYNEQFF
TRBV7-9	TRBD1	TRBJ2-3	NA	TGTGCCAGCAGCTCGGACAGGGCCACAGATGCGCAGTATTTT	CASSSDRATDAQYF
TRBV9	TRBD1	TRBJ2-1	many	TGTGCCAGCAGCGTAGGAGGCAGGGGACAGGGGAGCTACAATGAGCAGTTCTTC	CASSVGGRGQGSYNEQFF